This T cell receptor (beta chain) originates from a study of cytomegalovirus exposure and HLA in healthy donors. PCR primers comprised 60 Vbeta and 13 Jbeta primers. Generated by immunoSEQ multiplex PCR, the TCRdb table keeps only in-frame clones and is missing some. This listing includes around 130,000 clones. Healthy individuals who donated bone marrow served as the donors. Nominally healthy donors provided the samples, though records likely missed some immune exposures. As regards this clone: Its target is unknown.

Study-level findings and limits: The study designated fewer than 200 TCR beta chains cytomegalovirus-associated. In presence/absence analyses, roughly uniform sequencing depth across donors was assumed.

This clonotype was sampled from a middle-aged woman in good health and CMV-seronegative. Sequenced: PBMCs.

This CDR3 is CASSVGGILSCGERDTQYF. The DNA for the CDR3 is TGTGCCAGCAGCGTAGGGGGGATACTCTCCTGCGGGGAGAGAGATACGCAGTATTTT. The chain is built from TRBV9 and TRBJ2-3; weak D call: TRBD2 (6 bases). The germline V gene encodes CDR1 SGDLS and CDR2 YYNGEE. The CDR3 length is 19 residues. V gave up 0 bases and J gave up 5 bases, with 25 bases separating them. The full variable domain, completed using reference TRBV9 and TRBJ2-3, is DSGVTQTPKHLITATGQRVTLRCSPRSGDLSVYWYQQSLDQGLQFLIQYYNGEERAKGNILERFSAQQFPDLHSELNLSSLELGDSALYFCASSVGGILSCGERDTQYFGPGTRLTVL.